The subject of this entry is one T cell receptor (beta chain). The record originates from a study of monozygotic twins with inflammatory bowel disease. UMIs with a 6-nucleotide sample barcode were added by template switching. TCRdb reprocessed the 5' RACE reads and keeps a single row for each CDR3 protein, giving no DNA. The repertoire table contains approximately 200,000 distinct CDR3 sequences. There are 15 residues in the CDR3. Germline-derived CDR1 and CDR2 are DFQATT and SNEGSKA (reference sequence). Sequenced material: blood. The clonotype was recovered from a human donor with ulcerative colitis or Crohn's disease, or a healthy co-twin of an affected twin (not recorded which). The chain combines TRBV20-1 with TRBJ2-2; TCRdb's D gene call, TRBD1, goes unchecked for lack of DNA. CDR3 loop: CSASSPTGNTGELFF.